A single sample is the source of the 24 T cell receptor beta chains below, sequenced in a study of cytomegalovirus exposure and HLA in healthy donors. Researchers ran the PCR with 60 Vbeta and 13 Jbeta primers. Only in-frame clones appear in the TCRdb table, and some are missing; sequencing was by immunoSEQ multiplex PCR. There are 150,000 or so clones in the sample; 76% occur only once, and roughly 0.82% lies in the top ten. Sequenced input: PBMCs. These receptors came from a female donor in good health and CMV-seronegative.

The CDR3: CASSQDPASGSPSYNEQFF. CDR3 nucleotides: TGTGCCAGCAGCCAAGATCCGGCTAGCGGGAGTCCCTCCTACAATGAGCAGTTCTTC. V gene TRBV4-2 combines with J gene TRBJ2-1, with 10 bases lining up with TRBD2. The CDR3 length is 19 residues. With 0 bases clipped from V and 0 bases from J, the junction kept 8 bases outside the gene matches. Germline loops: CDR1 LGHNA, CDR2 YNFKEQ.

The chain joins TRBV4-3 to TRBJ2-7; 8 nucleotides match TRBD1. This CDR3 comprises 15 residues. V lost 4 bases to trimming and J lost 6 bases; unmatched junction nucleotides: 11. Germline loops: CDR1 LGHNA, CDR2 YSLEER. CDR3 nucleotide sequence: TGCGCCAGCAGCCCAGACAGGGGATCAATACGCGAGCAGTACTTC. Its translation: CASSPDRGSIREQYF.

The chain uses TRBV10-3 and TRBJ2-5; D possibly corresponds to TRBD2 (5 bases). The CDR3 runs 16 residues. Germline CDR1 reads ENHRY; CDR2 reads SYGVKD. V shed 0 bases and J shed 4 bases, with 15 bases lying between them. CDR3 sequence: CAISESTPGVGETQYF. In nucleotides, the CDR3 is TGTGCCATCAGTGAGTCGACCCCCGGGGTTGGAGAGACCCAGTACTTC.

The chain joins TRBV15 to TRBJ2-3; TRBD2 matches at 11 bases. The CDR3 sequence is 19 residues long. Germline loops: CDR1 LNHNV, CDR2 YYDKDF (reference sequence). With V trimmed by 5 bases and J by 6 bases, 19 bases remained unmatched. CDR3 bases: TGTGCCACCAGCCGTGGACAGGGGCTACTAGCGGGAGTTGGGGATACGCAGTATTTT. Protein sequence: CATSRGQGLLAGVGDTQYF.

This clone was observed a few times. The chain is built from TRBV9 and TRBJ2-1; D unresolved. Germline CDR1 and CDR2: SGDLS and YYNGEE. V lost 2 bases to trimming and J lost 4 bases, with 7 bases between them. This CDR3 has 13 amino acids. The CDR3 sequence: CASSVNWYNEQFF. The CDR3 DNA sequence: TGTGCCAGCAGCGTTAACTGGTACAATGAGCAGTTCTTC.

This clone was seen a handful of times. This sequence joins TRBV11-1 and TRBJ1-1, with 8 bases that match TRBD1. With 2 bases clipped from V and 1 base from J, the junction kept 12 bases outside the gene matches. This CDR3 contains 18 residues. CDR1 is SGHAT, CDR2 FQDESV, per germline (reference sequence). CDR3 residues: CASSLILRGRAANTEAFF. CDR3 DNA sequence: TGTGCCAGCAGCTTAATTCTCAGGGGGCGAGCTGCGAACACTGAAGCTTTCTTT.

The V call is TRBV7-6, the J call TRBJ2-3; D possibly corresponds to TRBD1 (5 bases). From germline, CDR1 is SGHVS and CDR2 FNYEAQ. Trimming took 1 base from V and 4 from J, leaving 6 bases between them. The length of the CDR3 is 13 residues. The CDR3 reads CASSLVGADTQYF. In DNA, the CDR3 is TGTGCCAGCAGCTTAGTAGGGGCAGATACGCAGTATTTT.

The rearrangement links TRBV7-2 to TRBJ2-7; 12 bases match TRBD2. V gave up 4 bases and J gave up 9 bases; unmatched junction bases: 13. Per the germline V gene, CDR1 is SGHTA and CDR2 is FQGNSA. The CDR3 consists of 16 residues. The CDR3 protein is CASSSLAGGPSRGQYF. CDR3 DNA: TGTGCCAGCAGCTCCCTAGCGGGGGGGCCGTCGCGAGGGCAGTACTTC.

V gene TRBV29-1 combines with J gene TRBJ2-3, with 7 bases identical to TRBD1. CDR3 length: 17 amino acids. The trim removed 4 bases at V and 1 base at J, leaving 14 bases unmatched. In germline, CDR1 is SQVTM, CDR2 ANQGSEA. The CDR3 sequence is CSVARSSPGQRTDTQYF. For the CDR3, the DNA is TGCAGCGTTGCCCGGTCGTCTCCGGGACAGCGCACAGATACGCAGTATTTT.

This clone showed up just a few times. V usage is TRBV10-3 and J usage is TRBJ2-1; D gene ambiguous. The CDR3 contains 14 residues. Germline CDR1 and CDR2: ENHRY and SYGVKD. The V end was cut by 4 bases, the J end by 0 bases, with 7 bases between. CDR3 region: CAISGTLSYNEQFF. In DNA form, the CDR3 reads TGTGCCATCAGTGGAACTCTCTCCTACAATGAGCAGTTCTTC.

This chain joins TRBV5-1 and TRBJ2-5, with D tentatively TRBD2 (5 bases). The J call may not be correct, given that the DNA end is closer to TRBJ2-7. The CDR3 loop spans 13 amino acids. Germline-derived CDR1 and CDR2 are SGHRS and YFSETQ. The CDR3 loop is CASSPGILYEQYF. CDR3 DNA: TGCGCCAGCAGCCCCGGGATCCTCTACGAGCAGTACTTC.

The chain recombines TRBV4-1 with TRBJ2-7; TRBD2 matches at 8 bases. CDR3 size: 15 residues. Losses at the gene ends were 3 bases for V and 3 bases for J; bases not matched to a gene: 7. Germline-derived CDR1 and CDR2 are MGHRA and YSYEKL. DNA for the CDR3: TGCGCCAGCAGCCAGGGACTTAGCGGGGACTACGAGCAGTACTTC. This codes for CASSQGLSGDYEQYF.

This chain connects TRBV7-9 to TRBJ2-5, with D hard to call. CDR1 is SEHNR and CDR2 is FQNEAQ in the germline V gene (reference sequence). V was pared by 5 bases and J by 1 base, with 11 bases between. The CDR3 totals 14 residues. CDR3 region: CASSPTGVQETQYF. The CDR3 DNA reads TGTGCCAGCAGCCCTACGGGTGTCCAAGAGACCCAGTACTTC. The variable domain in full, completed from reference TRBV7-9 and TRBJ2-5, reads DTGVSQNPRHKITKRGQNVTFRCDPISEHNRLYWYRQTLGQGPEFLTYFQNEAQLEKSRLLSDRFSAERPKGSFSTLEIQRTEQGDSAMYLCASSPTGVQETQYFGPGTRLLVL.

The chain combines TRBV5-1 with TRBJ2-3; D remains unclear. The V gene lost 5 bases and the J gene lost 0 bases, with 7 bases spanning the gap. This CDR3 spans 13 amino acids. The V gene's germline CDR1 is SGHRS and CDR2 YFSETQ. In DNA form, the CDR3 reads TGCGCCAGCAGAATTTCGAGCACAGATACGCAGTATTTT. This gives the protein CASRISSTDTQYF.

This clone is a singleton in its sample. The genes are TRBV4-1 and TRBJ2-5; D unclear. CDR1 MGHRA and CDR2 YSYEKL come from the germline V gene. CDR3 length equals 17 residues. V was pared by 0 bases and J by 4 bases, with 18 bases between. In DNA, the CDR3 is TGCGCCAGCAGCCAAGACGTCGTCGGGTACCTCGGAGAGACCCAGTACTTC. Protein sequence: CASSQDVVGYLGETQYF.

The V call is TRBV19, the J call TRBJ2-7, with 14 bases fitting TRBD2. The J segment lost 2 bases and the V segment lost 7 bases, leaving 7 bases of the junction unmatched. Germline CDR1 and CDR2: LNHDA and SQIVND (reference sequence). The CDR3 length is 16 residues. CDR3 in amino acids: CASTTSGGAKPYEQYF. The CDR3 DNA reads TGTGCCAGTACGACTAGCGGGGGGGCGAAACCCTACGAGCAGTACTTC.

V usage is TRBV4-3 and J usage is TRBJ2-7, with D perhaps TRBD1 (6 bases). CDR3 length: 15 amino acids. Germline CDR1 reads LGHNA; CDR2 reads YSLEER. Trimming removed 1 base at V and 4 bases at J, with 14 bases between. The CDR3 loop is CASSQAQGTMYEQYF. DNA for the CDR3: TGCGCCAGCAGCCAAGCCCAGGGGACCATGTACGAGCAGTACTTC.

The table lists this clone with a few counts. The rearrangement uses TRBV28 and TRBJ1-1; D not resolved. This CDR3 has 13 residues. Looked up from germline, CDR1 is MDHEN and CDR2 is SYDVKM. V lost 1 base, J lost 1 base, and 4 bases lay in between. The CDR3 DNA follows: TGTGCCAGCAGTTTATTACAGAACACTGAAGCTTTCTTT. Its translation is CASSLLQNTEAFF. The variable domain in full, with the rest retrieved from reference TRBV28 and TRBJ1-1, is DVKVTQSSRYLVKRTGEKVFLECVQDMDHENMFWYRQDPGLGLRLIYFSYDVKMKEKGDIPEGYSVSREKKERFSLILESASTNQTSMYLCASSLLQNTEAFFGQGTRLTVV.

V gene TRBV7-3 combines with J gene TRBJ2-1, with TRBD2 matching over 14 bases. The trim removed 1 base at V and 9 bases at J, leaving 2 bases unmatched. Germline V CDR1 and CDR2: SGHTA, FQGTGA. This CDR3 contains 15 residues. The CDR3 here is CASSLRLAGGPEQFF. The CDR3, as DNA: TGTGCCAGCAGCTTAAGACTAGCGGGGGGGCCTGAGCAGTTCTTC. Full variable domain (outside the CDR3, taken from reference TRBV7-3 and TRBJ2-1): GAGVSQTPSNKVTEKGKYVELRCDPISGHTALYWYRQSLGQGPEFLIYFQGTGAADDSGLPNDRFFAVRPEGSVSTLKIQRTERGDSAVYLCASSLRLAGGPEQFFGPGTRLTVL.

The chain is built from TRBV5-6 and TRBJ1-1; D may be TRBD1 (5 bases). Trimming removed 2 bases at V and 8 bases at J, with 10 bases between. The CDR3 covers 12 residues. Germline CDR1 reads SGHDT; CDR2 reads YYEEEE. CDR3 nucleotides: TGTGCCAGCAGCTTACAGTACAGGGAAGCTTTCTTT. Protein product: CASSLQYREAFF. The whole variable domain, filled in from reference TRBV5-6 and TRBJ1-1, reads DAGVTQSPTHLIKTRGQQVTLRCSPKSGHDTVSWYQQALGQGPQFIFQYYEEEERQRGNFPDRFSGHQFPNYSSELNVNALLLGDSALYLCASSLQYREAFFGQGTRLTVV.

The CDR3 nucleotides are TGCGCCAGCACCCCGGACTTCCTCGGGAGGGAGCAGTACTTC. Protein product: CASTPDFLGREQYF. The rearrangement joins TRBV5-1 to TRBJ2-7; 7 positions agree with TRBD2. The ends lost 6 bases at V and 7 bases at J; junction bases unmatched: 13. The CDR3 contains 14 residues. Germline lookup yields CDR1 SGHRS and CDR2 YFSETQ.

The chain couples TRBV5-5 to TRBJ2-1, with 14 bases identical to TRBD2. The V and J ends lost 1 base and 9 bases, in that order; junction bases with no gene match: 15. The CDR3 spans 19 residues. The germline V gene has CDR1 SGHKS and CDR2 YYEKEE (reference sequence). The CDR3 is CASSLSENRGLAGGGEQFF. In DNA form, the CDR3 reads TGTGCCAGCAGCTTGTCGGAAAATCGTGGACTAGCGGGGGGAGGTGAGCAGTTCTTC.

This clone was found once. The chain uses TRBV6-5 and TRBJ2-1, with D perhaps TRBD2 (5 bases). Germline V gives CDR1 MNHEY, CDR2 SVGAGI. Trimming shortened V by 7 bases and J by 6 bases, and 13 bases separated the two germline ends. The CDR3 covers 13 residues. This chain's CDR3 is CASTYPGVNEQFF. The CDR3, as DNA: TGTGCCAGCACCTATCCCGGGGTCAATGAGCAGTTCTTC.

This chain links TRBV2 with TRBJ1-6; D might be TRBD1 (6 bases). CDR3 size: 13 residues. Trimming left V 8 bases short and J 5 bases short, with 10 bases between. CDR1 is SNHLY, CDR2 FYNNEI, per germline. For the CDR3, the DNA is TGTGCCAGCCGGGACATACATAATTCACCCCTCCACTTT. Encoded protein: CASRDIHNSPLHF.